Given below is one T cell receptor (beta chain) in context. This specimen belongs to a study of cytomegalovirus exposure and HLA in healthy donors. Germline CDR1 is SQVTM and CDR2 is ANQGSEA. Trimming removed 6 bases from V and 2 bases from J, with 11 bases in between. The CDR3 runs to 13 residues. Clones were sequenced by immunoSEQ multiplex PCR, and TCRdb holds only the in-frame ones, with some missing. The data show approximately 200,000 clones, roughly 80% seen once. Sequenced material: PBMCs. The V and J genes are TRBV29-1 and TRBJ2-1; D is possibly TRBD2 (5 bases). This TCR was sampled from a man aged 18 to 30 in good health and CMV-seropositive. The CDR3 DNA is TGCAGCGTCCCGGGATCCGCCTACAATGAGCAGTTCTTC. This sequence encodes CSVPGSAYNEQFF.